The next 8 T cell receptor beta chains were all read from a single sample in a study of cytomegalovirus exposure and HLA in healthy donors. PCR amplification relied on 60 Vbeta primers (plus 13 Jbeta primers). Clones were sequenced by immunoSEQ multiplex PCR, and TCRdb holds only the in-frame ones, with some missing. The table records over 95,000 clones, under 80% of them present only once. What was sequenced was PBMCs. These receptors originate from a man between 35 and 55 years old in good health and CMV-seronegative.

This chain joins TRBV4-2 and TRBJ2-3, with 8 bases that match TRBD2. The CDR3 contains 15 residues. With 3 bases clipped from V and 1 base from J, the junction kept 3 bases outside the gene matches. Germline assignment: CDR1 LGHNA and CDR2 YNFKEQ. CDR3 region: CASSQGGGRTDTQYF. CDR3 bases: TGTGCCAGCAGCCAGGGCGGGGGGCGCACAGATACGCAGTATTTT.

The rearrangement uses TRBV6-6 and TRBJ1-6; perhaps TRBD1 as D (6 bases). Germline-derived CDR1 and CDR2 are MNHNY and SVGAGI (reference sequence). Trimming pared 6 bases from V and 8 bases from J, leaving 17 bases between. The CDR3 extends over 15 amino acids. The CDR3 sequence: CASSPQTGGHSPLHF. For the CDR3, the DNA is TGTGCCAGCAGCCCACAGACAGGCGGGCATTCACCCCTCCACTTT.

Written as DNA, the CDR3 is TGTGCCAGCAGCTTGTTGGGGGACAGGGGTGGCTACACCTTC. Its protein is CASSLLGDRGGYTF. The genes are TRBV7-2 and TRBJ1-2; 10 bases fit TRBD1. The CDR3 is 14 residues long. Per the germline V gene, CDR1 is SGHTA and CDR2 is FQGNSA. Trimming at V came to 3 bases and at J to 7 bases, leaving 5 bases not matched to a gene. The full variable domain, its missing parts supplied by reference TRBV7-2 and TRBJ1-2, is GAGVSQSPSNKVTEKGKDVELRCDPISGHTALYWYRQSLGQGLEFLIYFQGNSAPDKSGLPSDRFSAERTGGSVSTLTIQRTQQEDSAVYLCASSLLGDRGGYTFGSGTRLTVV.

This clone was picked up a small number of times. In DNA form, the CDR3 reads TGTGCCAGCAGTTGGACTAGCCCGTACGAGCAGTACTTC. It translates to CASSWTSPYEQYF. The gene calls are TRBV6-6 and TRBJ2-7; 8 nucleotides agree with TRBD2. V shed 4 bases and J 4 bases; nucleotides not matched to a gene: 3. CDR1 and CDR2 from the germline V gene are MNHNY and SVGAGI (reference sequence). This CDR3 is 13 amino acids long.

Worth noting for this clone: This sample also contains other DNA sequences that code for the same CDR3. The chain links TRBV6-5 to TRBJ2-7; D not resolved. Germline CDR1 MNHEY, CDR2 SVGAGI. The V and J ends lost 6 bases and 3 bases respectively, with 6 bases between them. The CDR3 spans 11 residues. The DNA for the CDR3 is TGTGCCAGCAGCCGAGGCTACGAGCAGTACTTC. Translating it yields CASSRGYEQYF.

This chain uses TRBV30 with TRBJ1-1; D is perhaps TRBD1 (6 bases). Germline CDR1 reads GTSNPN; CDR2 reads SVGIG (reference sequence). Trimming took 3 bases from V and 0 from J, leaving 11 bases between them. The CDR3 has 14 amino acids. The CDR3: CAWRNKGVNTEAFF. Written as DNA, the CDR3 is TGTGCCTGGAGGAACAAGGGGGTGAACACTGAAGCTTTCTTT.

The chain combines TRBV5-1 with TRBJ2-1, with 12 bases aligning to TRBD2. This CDR3 region has 16 residues. J was trimmed by 7 bases and V by 3 bases; bases with no gene match: 8. Germline CDR1 and CDR2: SGHRS and YFSETQ. Here the CDR3 reads CASSSSSGRAGNEQFF. DNA for the CDR3: TGCGCCAGCAGCTCCTCTAGCGGGAGGGCCGGTAATGAGCAGTTCTTC.

The chain recombines TRBV5-1 with TRBJ2-3; D unresolved. The V and J ends lost 4 bases and 3 bases respectively, with 15 bases between them. CDR1 and CDR2 (germline): SGHRS, YFSETQ. The CDR3 contains 15 residues. For the CDR3, the DNA is TGCGCCAGCAGCAAAGGCAGTCAGGCGACAGATACGCAGTATTTT. This sequence encodes CASSKGSQATDTQYF.